Below, one T cell receptor beta chain is given with its context. Its cognate antigen has yet to be identified. No base qualities exist here, and no much larger clone lies one base off it. The CDR3 regions of human TCRbeta chains were subjected to immunosequencing. The original methods were these. TCRs in the repertoires were matched against a reference library of SARS-CoV-2-specific TCRs that had been generated with the MIRA antigen-specificity platform. Breadth was defined as the fraction of unique TCRs that were SARS-CoV-2-associated. Depth was defined as the fraction of total T cells that were SARS-CoV-2-associated. Using the MIRA data, each spike-specific TCR was mapped to the spike region that the TCR reacts to and placed in a CD4 or CD8 class. Log10-transformed breadth and depth values were compared by one-way ANOVA with Sidak's multiple comparisons tests. As stored in TCRdb, this immuneACCESS dataset retains in-frame rearrangements with V and J assigned. A fraction of the clones does not appear; measured against another copy, unresolved V genes explain less than half of the discrepancy, and the remainder lacks a known reason. The DNA gave D and trimming, while V, J and clone size come from that table. The sample profile shows over 150,000 clones; around 94% of them were found once. The top ten clones comprise about 1.5% of the sample.

The time point label on this specimen signifies: about 28 days (+/-7) after the second vaccine dose. Because spike-specific TCR depth and breadth did not differ between the two schedules, AZD1222 recipients who got a second dose at roughly 4 weeks were pooled with those who got a second dose at roughly 12 weeks. Vaccinee samples came from UK trials COV001 and COV002, including a single-blind randomized controlled phase 2/3 trial of AZD1222 (ChAdOx1 nCoV-19) in healthy adults. For TCRbeta chain sequencing, PBMC samples from trial participants were taken at day 0 and at day 28 after the second dose. The V and J ends are trimmed by 7 bases and 6 bases, leaving 13 bases between them. Including the terminal cysteine and phenylalanine, the CDR3 comprises 11 residues. Only the CDR3 region is kept as DNA, spanning 33 bases read in frame from base 1. The CDR1 and CDR2 encoded by the germline V gene are SQVTM and ANQGSEA.

These data belong to a study of T cell responses to AZD1222 COVID-19 vaccine (dated by TCRdb to the early 2020s). For the wider study: A total of about 250 trial participants underwent TCR sequencing, of whom 200 to 220 had received two doses of AZD1222 and roughly 26 had received two doses of the MenACWY control vaccine. Enrollment into the trials was organized by age into subgroups of 18-55, 56-69 and 70-plus years, and those subgroups contained about 160, 30 and 59 TCR-sequenced participants, respectively. Paper-wide results and their limitations: A significant rise in spike-specific TCR breadth and depth was observed after two AZD1222 doses relative to day 0 and relative to MenACWY recipients. Most participants were white British and females outnumbered males, and the authors suggested that clonal diversity may have been underestimated. In the small 56-69-year group, the increase in depth fell short of significance, most likely because of low power. Conclusions about previously exposed vaccinees were limited because only six AZD1222 recipients were SARS-CoV-2 seropositive at baseline. No day 14 peak-response samples were available, so repertoires were characterized only after the peak T cell response. Epitopes outside the regions mutated in the B.1.351 and B.1.1.7 variants were reportedly recognized by nearly half of the unique spike-specific TCRs. The whole spike protein was spanned by vaccine-associated CD4 TCRs, and dominant responses were seen in regions 160-218 and 743-854.

The sample consisted of peripheral blood, taken 28 days after the second AZD1222 dose. The receptor was isolated from an adult who received the AZD1222 COVID-19 vaccine. The sequence links TRBV29-1 to TRBJ2-7, and TRBD2 may be the D gene, going by 5 matching bases. The sequenced DNA: TGCAGCGCCCTACTAGGCGGCGAGCAGTACTTC. The translation is CSALLGGEQYF.